The rows below give T cell receptor beta chains drawn from one sample of a study of OX40 agonist ivuxolimab in advanced cancers. Libraries were prepared by immunoSEQ multiplex PCR; TCRdb keeps only in-frame clonotypes and omits some of them. The data show 40,000 to 60,000 clones, around 89% seen once. The starting material was CD4+ or CD8+ T cells sorted from blood, obtained in a trial of the OX40 agonist ivuxolimab. The receptors were gathered from an adult with an advanced solid tumor such as melanoma, head and neck, liver or kidney cancer. Both conserved end residues are part of each CDR3. Not all rows give a size; the values are once, few, many and, for expanded clones, a class.

size	J	V	CDR3
-	TRBJ2-2	TRBV4-1	CASSHPPTGYPTGELFF
-	TRBJ1-5	TRBV2	CASSRFTGNSNQPQHF
-	TRBJ2-7	TRBV5-5	CASSLRSTGYEQYF
-	TRBJ1-6	TRBV7-6	CASSLGGAYNSPLHF
few	TRBJ1-1	TRBV5-6	CASSFGYTEAFF
once	TRBJ2-1	TRBV6-4	CASSEDRYNEQFF
-	TRBJ2-1	TRBV2	CASRVGLAGGVNEQFF
-	TRBJ2-3	TRBV7-2	CASSLERSQAGADTQYF
-	TRBJ2-2	TRBV5-6	CASSLGRTSGRGELFF
-	TRBJ2-1	TRBV5-1	CASSLGSSNEQFF
-	TRBJ1-6	TRBV4-1	CASSQVQGNSPLHF
few	TRBJ2-7	TRBV6-6	CASSYADRALSYEQYF
-	TRBJ1-1	TRBV6-1	CASTRGQNTEAFF
-	TRBJ2-2	TRBV2	CASSAQGAIVGTGELFF
once	TRBJ2-3	TRBV28	CASSYTRQGASTDTQYF
few	TRBJ2-4	TRBV7-9	CASSLDGLGLKGAKNIQYF
-	TRBJ1-3	TRBV27	CASSFSHSGNTIYF
once	TRBJ2-3	TRBV7-9	CASSSTGSTDTQYF
-	TRBJ2-6	TRBV7-2	CASRGGVLASSGANVLTF
-	TRBJ2-5	TRBV7-2	CASSFLEREGGAVTQYF
-	TRBJ2-5	TRBV11-2	CASSLGRRHPRGTQYF
-	TRBJ2-3	TRBV7-2	CASSLRRGGSDTQYF
-	TRBJ1-3	TRBV28	CASSGGLLFSGNTIYF
-	TRBJ2-7	TRBV18	CASSLGLAKTYEQYF
-	TRBJ1-1	TRBV30	CACRDRDAEAFF
-	TRBJ2-3	TRBV10-2	CASSEAGAEDTQYF
-	TRBJ2-7	TRBV20-1	CSAGTSYEQYF
-	TRBJ1-2	TRBV18	CASSSTGPGIYGYTF
-	TRBJ2-5	TRBV2	CASRQGETQYF
-	TRBJ2-7	TRBV6-1	CASSEVPQTGSPSYEQYF
-	TRBJ2-5	TRBV20-1	CSAKKETQYF
-	TRBJ1-2	TRBV7-3	CASSFRDRPYGYTF
-	TRBJ2-7	TRBV10-1	CASSEEGASEQYF
-	TRBJ1-4	TRBV5-6	CASSDGTGVREKLFF
few	TRBJ2-5	TRBV2	CASSVGGGAGETQYF
-	TRBJ2-2	TRBV30	CAWSVPVYTGELFF
-	TRBJ2-7	TRBV10-3	CAISSGNRESYEQYF
-	TRBJ1-1	TRBV28	CASSSPGQGPRGEAFF
-	TRBJ1-1	TRBV28	CASGQLHRNTEAFF
-	TRBJ2-2	TRBV7-2	CASSLRPETGELFF
few	TRBJ1-1	TRBV9	CASSGSRGKNTEAFF
many	TRBJ2-5	TRBV28	CASALGRGQETQYF
-	TRBJ1-1	TRBV28	CASSLRGRVEAFF
-	TRBJ2-1	TRBV11-1	CASSLVSRQVGNEQFF